These 32 T cell receptor beta chains were sequenced from one sample in a study of T cells in Graves' hyperthyroidism and ophthalmopathy. From RNA transcripts, TCR beta CDR3 regions were amplified. HTBI primers were used for first-round RT-PCR of the TCR CDR3. MiXCR, applied by TCRdb to the multiplex PCR reads, yields one record per CDR3 protein. The table records approximately 870,000 distinct CDR3 sequences, 35% to 45% of them present only once. The sample was blood. These receptors were obtained from a man aged 18 to 30 with Graves' hyperthyroidism.

The chain couples TRBV7-9 to TRBJ1-2, with D perhaps matching TRBD1 (6 bases). In germline, CDR1 is SEHNR, CDR2 FQNEAQ (reference sequence). Trimming left V 2 bases short and J 6 bases short, with 19 bases between. The CDR3 runs to 16 residues. DNA for the CDR3: TGTGCCAGCAGCTTAATCGGGGGGCGCGTCTTAGATGGCTACACCTTC. Its translation is CASSLIGGRVLDGYTF.

This clonotype has at least ten counts. This chain connects TRBV19 to TRBJ1-5; TRBD1 agrees at 8 bases. The CDR3 contains 14 residues. Per the germline V gene, CDR1 is LNHDA and CDR2 is SQIVND (reference sequence). Trimming at V came to 4 bases and at J to 6 bases, leaving 5 bases not matched to a gene. The DNA of the CDR3 is TGTGCCAGTAGTAAGACAGGGGATGTTCAGCCCCAGCATTTT. Its translation: CASSKTGDVQPQHF.

The J gene is TRBJ2-5, the V gene TRBV20-1, with 9 bases aligning to TRBD2. Germline V CDR1 and CDR2: DFQATT, SNEGSKA (reference sequence). The length of the CDR3 is 14 residues. V was clipped by 2 bases and J by 4 bases; unmatched bases: 5. CDR3 DNA sequence: TGCAGTGCTAGAAGGCGGGGGGGTGGAGAGACCCAGTACTTC. Its translation is CSARRRGGGETQYF.

There are many counts of this clonotype. The rearrangement uses TRBV10-3 and TRBJ1-5, with 11 bases fitting TRBD1. The junction had 2 bases not matched to a gene; V was cut back by 5 bases and J by 2 bases. The germline gives CDR1 ENHRY, CDR2 SYGVKD. The CDR3 totals 15 residues. CDR3 region: CAISQGQGGNQPQHF. As DNA, the CDR3 is TGTGCCATCAGTCAGGGACAGGGGGGCAATCAGCCCCAGCATTTT.

The chain links TRBV7-2 to TRBJ2-7; 8 bases map to TRBD2. The CDR3 covers 15 residues. V dropped 4 bases and J dropped 1; count of bases not matched to a gene: 6. The germline V gene has CDR1 SGHTA and CDR2 FQGNSA. The CDR3 reads CASSYTSGTSYEQYF. CDR3 sequence (DNA): TGTGCCAGCAGCTACACTAGCGGAACTTCCTACGAGCAGTACTTC.

A note on this clonotype: Since the CDR3 does not end with the conserved phenylalanine or tryptophan, this likely comes from a read error. The chain has TRBV7-9 and TRBJ2-2; D may be TRBD1 or TRBD2 (5 bases each). CDR3 length equals 16 residues. V was cut by 4 bases and J by 6 bases, with 18 bases left in between. Germline V gives CDR1 SEHNR, CDR2 FQNEAQ (reference sequence). The CDR3 region is CASSSTSGTPAGELFL. CDR3 nucleotide sequence: TGTGCCAGCAGCTCCACCTCCGGGACCCCAGCCGGGGAGCTGTTTCTT.

There are a few counts of this clonotype. DNA of the CDR3: TGTGCCAGCAGCGCCTTGGGGGCCTCGGGACAGCCCCAGCATTTT. It translates to CASSALGASGQPQHF. This chain links TRBV7-9 with TRBJ1-5, with D tentatively TRBD1 (6 bases). Per germline, CDR1 SEHNR and CDR2 FQNEAQ (reference sequence). The ends were cut back, 5 bases at V and 7 bases at J, with 18 bases in the middle. This CDR3 contains 15 residues.

Ten or more counts support this clonotype. The gene calls are TRBV19 and TRBJ1-2, with 9 bases fitting TRBD1. V lost 5 bases to trimming and J lost 8 bases; unmatched junction nucleotides: 15. Germline values: CDR1 LNHDA, CDR2 SQIVND (reference sequence). The CDR3 spans 16 residues. The CDR3 bases are TGTGCCAGTAGTGCCGGGACAGGGACTTCCTCCCACGGCTACACCTTC. Its protein is CASSAGTGTSSHGYTF.

There are a few counts of this clonotype. The rearrangement uses TRBV20-1 and TRBJ2-7; D not resolved. V gave up 3 bases and J gave up 1 base, with 10 bases separating them. From germline, CDR1 is DFQATT and CDR2 SNEGSKA (reference sequence). This CDR3 has 13 residues. The chain's CDR3 is CSASSRHSYEQYF. The CDR3 DNA sequence: TGCAGTGCTAGTTCCCGACATTCCTACGAGCAGTACTTC.

On this clonotype: A much larger clone sits a single nucleotide away, making a read error possible. The conserved final phenylalanine or tryptophan is absent from the CDR3, which likely points to a read error. V gene TRBV9 combines with J gene TRBJ2-7; the D gene is possibly TRBD1 (6 bases). Deletions cut 2 bases from V and 4 bases from J, with 10 bases between. CDR1 is SGDLS, CDR2 YYNGEE, per germline. CDR3 size: 13 residues. The chain's CDR3 is CASSVQGGYEQYL. As DNA, the CDR3 is TGTGCCAGCAGCGTTCAAGGGGGATACGAGCAGTACCTC.

There are many counts of this clonotype. V is TRBV29-1 and J is TRBJ2-7; 9 positions agree with TRBD1. This CDR3 is 13 amino acids long. The J segment lost 3 bases and the V segment lost 6 bases, leaving 6 bases of the junction unmatched. Germline loops: CDR1 SQVTM, CDR2 ANQGSEA. The CDR3 DNA follows: TGCAGCGTCGGGGACAGGGACAACTACGAGCAGTACTTC. Protein: CSVGDRDNYEQYF.

This clonotype was found once. The genes are TRBV7-6 and TRBJ1-5, with D hard to call. In germline, CDR1 is SGHVS, CDR2 FNYEAQ. The CDR3 length is 12 residues. Trimming pared 5 bases from V and 7 bases from J, leaving 9 bases between. This CDR3 is CASSGHTQPQHF. The CDR3 region has the DNA TGTGCCAGCAGCGGGCACACCCAGCCCCAGCATTTT.

The chain carries TRBV6-5 and TRBJ1-4; possibly TRBD1 for D (5 bases). The CDR3 loop spans 16 amino acids. Germline CDR1 MNHEY, CDR2 SVGAGI. Trimming pared 5 bases from V and 6 bases from J, leaving 19 bases between. The CDR3 sequence: CASSPGTLPSDEKLFF. CDR3 DNA sequence: TGTGCCAGCAGTCCCGGGACCCTCCCCTCGGATGAAAAACTGTTTTTT.

The gene calls are TRBV29-1 and TRBJ1-3; D unclear. Germline-derived CDR1 and CDR2 are SQVTM and ANQGSEA. The V and J ends lost 7 bases and 8 bases respectively, with 18 bases between them. The CDR3 runs 13 residues. The CDR3 region is CSAGGIGGYTIYF. For the CDR3, the DNA is TGCAGCGCGGGAGGGATTGGCGGCTACACCATATATTTT.

V and J are TRBV2 and TRBJ1-5, with 7 bases fitting TRBD1. V lost 5 bases to trimming and J lost 7 bases; unmatched junction nucleotides: 8. Germline V gives CDR1 SNHLY, CDR2 FYNNEI. This CDR3 region has 14 residues. Here the CDR3 reads CASSSVTGEQPQHF. Written as DNA, the CDR3 is TGTGCCAGCAGTTCCGTTACAGGGGAGCAGCCCCAGCATTTT.

The V call is TRBV15, the J call TRBJ1-5; D is unclear. V lost 3 bases and J lost 1, with 16 bases in between. Germline CDR1 LNHNV, CDR2 YYDKDF (reference sequence). CDR3 length equals 17 residues. As DNA, the CDR3 is TGTGCCACCAGCAGGGGTAAGGGCCCTTGGAGCAATCAGCCCCAGCATTTT. Its protein is CATSRGKGPWSNQPQHF.

This clonotype appeared many times. The CDR3 coding sequence is TGTGCCATCAGTGAGTCAACGGCGGAGACCCAGTACTTC. Translation: CAISESTAETQYF. The chain has TRBV10-3 and TRBJ2-5; D call uncertain. The CDR3 consists of 13 residues. Trimming took off 0 bases at V and 5 bases at J, with 7 bases between the two ends. Per the germline V gene, CDR1 is ENHRY and CDR2 is SYGVKD.

The table lists this clonotype with many counts. The chain recombines TRBV20-1 with TRBJ2-7; D perhaps matches TRBD1 (6 bases). Trimming removed 0 bases from V and 3 bases from J, with 15 bases in between. The CDR3 loop spans 15 amino acids. Germline V gene sequence: CDR1 DFQATT, CDR2 SNEGSKA (reference sequence). CDR3 DNA: TGCAGTGCTAGAGATCCGGGACAAGACCACTACGAGCAGTACTTC. Translation: CSARDPGQDHYEQYF.

This clonotype was recorded at least ten times. This chain links TRBV20-1 with TRBJ1-6; TRBD1 agrees at 8 bases. The CDR3 has 13 residues. With V trimmed by 6 bases and J by 8 bases, 6 bases remained unmatched. Germline CDR1 reads DFQATT; CDR2 reads SNEGSKA (reference sequence). The CDR3 loop is CSAHRGIDSPLHF. The CDR3, as DNA: TGCAGTGCCCACAGGGGGATCGATTCACCCCTCCACTTT.

Of note for this clonotype: One end of the junction fails to match germline, which may point to a read error. The chain links TRBV20-1 to TRBJ1-1; D gene uncertain. CDR1 DFQATT and CDR2 SNEGSKA come from the germline V gene (reference sequence). The length of the CDR3 is 12 residues. DNA of the CDR3: TGCAGTACTAGTCGAACAGACACTGAAGCTTTCTTT. Its protein is CSTSRTDTEAFF.

This sequence joins TRBV2 and TRBJ1-1; D is unclear. CDR3 length equals 15 residues. The V end was cut by 4 bases, the J end by 3 bases, with 15 bases between. Germline CDR1 SNHLY, CDR2 FYNNEI. For the CDR3, the DNA is TGTGCCAGCAGTGCCGAAAGGGCTAGGGACACTGAAGCTTTCTTT. Translation gives CASSAERARDTEAFF.

At least ten counts were recorded for this clonotype. The V call is TRBV20-1, the J call TRBJ1-1; no clear D gene. CDR3 size: 12 residues. In germline, CDR1 is DFQATT, CDR2 SNEGSKA (reference sequence). With 7 bases removed from V and 1 base from J, the gap between germline ends came to 10 bases. CDR3: CSVKTENTEAFF. The CDR3 coding sequence is TGCAGTGTCAAAACAGAGAACACTGAAGCTTTCTTT.

For this clonotype: A read error is possible here, since a much larger clone lies one base away. The CDR3 DNA is TGTGCCGGCAGGGAACAGGGGCAAAACGAGCAGTACTTC. Its translation: CAGREQGQNEQYF. The J gene is TRBJ2-7, the V gene TRBV2, with 7 positions matching TRBD1. CDR3 length: 13 amino acids. Germline V gene data show CDR1 as SNHLY and CDR2 as FYNNEI.

The rearrangement links TRBV7-2 to TRBJ2-7; perhaps TRBD2 as D (6 bases). Trimming left V 6 bases short and J 6 bases short, with 21 bases between. This CDR3 has 15 residues. Germline V gene lookup returns CDR1 SGHTA and CDR2 FQGNSA. The chain's CDR3 is CASSFRGNTEGEQYF. The CDR3 DNA reads TGTGCCAGCAGTTTCCGGGGTAATACGGAGGGCGAGCAGTACTTC. The whole variable domain, remainder taken from reference TRBV7-2 and TRBJ2-7, is GAGVSQSPSNKVTEKGKDVELRCDPISGHTALYWYRQSLGQGLEFLIYFQGNSAPDKSGLPSDRFSAERTGGSVSTLTIQRTQQEDSAVYLCASSFRGNTEGEQYFGPGTRLTVT.

The chain employs TRBV19 and TRBJ1-6; possibly TRBD1 for D (6 bases). The germline V and J ends were trimmed by 9 bases and 5 bases, with 20 bases remaining between them. From germline, CDR1 is LNHDA and CDR2 SQIVND (reference sequence). This CDR3 contains 16 residues. CDR3 coding DNA: TGTGCCAGCAGTCAAAACAGGGTTCGCCATAATTCACCCCTCCACTTT. Encoded protein: CASSQNRVRHNSPLHF.

This clonotype was detected a few times. The rearrangement links TRBV19 to TRBJ2-7; 7 positions agree with TRBD1. CDR3 length equals 15 residues. The V segment lost 3 bases and the J segment 5 bases; nucleotides outside the gene matches: 10. The germline V gene encodes CDR1 LNHDA and CDR2 SQIVND (reference sequence). The CDR3 reads CASSIRQGGLDEQYF. The DNA for the CDR3 is TGTGCCAGTAGTATTCGACAGGGTGGCTTGGACGAGCAGTACTTC.

This clonotype was recorded many times. The genes are TRBV24-1 and TRBJ2-5; weak D call: TRBD1 (6 bases). Trimming shortened V by 1 base and J by 5 bases, and 10 bases separated the two germline ends. The CDR3 is 14 amino acids. The germline V gene encodes CDR1 KGHDR and CDR2 SFDVKD. CDR3 in amino acids: CATSDFNRAETQYF. CDR3 bases: TGTGCCACCAGTGATTTTAACAGGGCGGAGACCCAGTACTTC.

This clonotype showed up many times. The chain has TRBV20-1 and TRBJ1-1, with D perhaps matching TRBD1 (5 bases). Between the trimmed V and J ends, which lost 0 bases and 1 base, there was a span of 9 bases. Germline CDR1 DFQATT, CDR2 SNEGSKA (reference sequence). The length of the CDR3 is 14 residues. CDR3 protein: CSARDPGRNTEAFF. DNA of the CDR3: TGCAGTGCTAGAGATCCAGGGAGGAACACTGAAGCTTTCTTT.

This clonotype was detected a few times. This chain links TRBV6-6 with TRBJ1-5, with D unresolved. The CDR3 totals 14 residues. Looked up from germline, CDR1 is MNHNY and CDR2 is SVGAGI (reference sequence). V lost 10 bases to trimming and J lost 0 bases, with 13 bases between them. CDR3 in DNA: TGTGCCACCAGCGGATTCTATAGCAATCAGCCCCAGCATTTT. Translation: CATSGFYSNQPQHF.

This clonotype was picked up a small number of times. The chain joins TRBV9 to TRBJ1-3; maybe TRBD1 (5 bases). This CDR3 region has 16 residues. V lost 4 bases and J lost 8, with 22 bases in between. Per the germline V gene, CDR1 is SGDLS and CDR2 is YYNGEE. The CDR3: CASSIDGTPSGHTIYF. The DNA for the CDR3 is TGTGCCAGCAGCATAGACGGGACGCCGAGCGGGCACACCATATATTTT.

The rearrangement links TRBV6-5 to TRBJ2-2; D remains unclear. CDR3 length: 15 residues. CDR1 and CDR2 from the germline V gene are MNHEY and SVGAGI. The germline V and J ends were trimmed by 4 bases and 1 base, with 10 bases remaining between them. The CDR3 bases are TGTGCCAGCAGTTCCGGGTCCTTGAACACCGGGGAGCTGTTTTTT. This translates into CASSSGSLNTGELFF.

V gene TRBV5-1 combines with J gene TRBJ2-7; 10 nucleotides match TRBD1. CDR3 length equals 15 residues. Germline V gene sequence: CDR1 SGHRS, CDR2 YFSETQ. With 0 bases clipped from V and 3 bases from J, the junction kept 3 bases outside the gene matches. The CDR3 here is CASSLEGQGIYEQYF. The DNA of the CDR3 is TGCGCCAGCAGCTTGGAGGGACAGGGGATCTACGAGCAGTACTTC.